The 15 T cell receptor beta chains below come from one sample, sequenced in a study of cytomegalovirus exposure and HLA in healthy donors (dated by TCRdb to the late 2010s). Libraries were made using the immunoSEQ multiplex PCR assay. A mixture of 60 forward primers for TCR Vbeta segments and 13 reverse primers for TCR Jbeta segments was used in the multiplex PCR. The table comes from immuneACCESS by way of TCRdb, which keeps in-frame sequences with V and J called. Part of the clones is missing from these tables; in studies checked, under half for an unresolved V gene and the rest for unknown reasons. The sample table shows approximately 150,000 clones, and more than 70% are seen once. The top ten hold 1.5% to 2% of the sample. Sequencing was carried out using PBMCs. Receptor source: a woman aged 40 to 49 in good health and CMV-seronegative.

The chain links TRBV6-5 to TRBJ2-5, with 8 bases fitting TRBD1. Germline-derived CDR1 and CDR2 are MNHEY and SVGAGI. V shed 4 bases and J 7 bases; nucleotides not matched to a gene: 8. The CDR3 sequence is 14 residues long. The CDR3 coding sequence is TGTGCCAGCAGTTTTTTAGGACAGGGAGGGACCCAGTACTTC. It encodes CASSFLGQGGTQYF.

This chain's CDR3 is CASSRDGLWTEAFF. CDR3 nucleotide sequence: TGCGCCAGCAGCCGAGACGGGTTGTGGACTGAAGCTTTCTTT. The genes are TRBV5-1 and TRBJ1-1; D call uncertain. Germline V gene lookup returns CDR1 SGHRS and CDR2 YFSETQ. V gave up 4 bases and J gave up 5 bases, with 15 bases separating them. The CDR3 length is 14 residues.

This clone showed up just a few times. CDR3 amino acids: CASSQQPGHHQEKLFF. Written as DNA, the CDR3 is TGTGCCAGTAGTCAACAACCGGGACACCACCAGGAAAAACTGTTTTTT. This rearrangement joins TRBV19 to TRBJ1-4; TRBD1 might be the D (6 bases). Trimming left V 5 bases short and J 8 bases short, with 21 bases between. Germline CDR1 LNHDA, CDR2 SQIVND (reference sequence). CDR3 length: 16 amino acids.

This sequence joins TRBV6-5 and TRBJ1-6; D perhaps matches TRBD1 (5 bases). The V gene lost 9 bases and the J gene lost 7 bases, with 13 bases spanning the gap. This CDR3 region has 13 residues. Per the germline V gene, CDR1 is MNHEY and CDR2 is SVGAGI. Here the CDR3 DNA reads TGTGCCAGTACAGGCGTTGGGAATTCACCCCTCCACTTT. It is translated as CASTGVGNSPLHF.

The chain uses TRBV10-1 and TRBJ2-2; 10 bases map to TRBD2. Looked up from germline, CDR1 is WNHNN and CDR2 is SYGVQD (reference sequence). This CDR3 contains 14 residues. With V trimmed by 8 bases and J by 5 bases, 5 bases remained unmatched. CDR3 coding DNA: TGCGCCAGCGGATCTAGCGGGAGTACCGGGGAGCTGTTTTTT. Translating gives CASGSSGSTGELFF.

The rearrangement joins TRBV2 to TRBJ2-1; D call uncertain. This CDR3 is 11 amino acids long. V lost 2 bases and J 13 bases, leaving 9 bases between the germline ends. In germline, CDR1 is SNHLY, CDR2 FYNNEI. The CDR3 reads CASSEFGLQFF. The CDR3 DNA is TGTGCCAGCAGTGAATTTGGGCTCCAGTTCTTC.

The chain has TRBV9 and TRBJ1-1; D is undetermined. The CDR3 is 13 residues long. Germline assignment: CDR1 SGDLS and CDR2 YYNGEE. V was cut by 0 bases and J by 3 bases, with 6 bases left in between. The CDR3 is CASSVAVHTEAFF. In nucleotides, the CDR3 is TGTGCCAGCAGCGTAGCGGTTCACACTGAAGCTTTCTTT.

The chain links TRBV7-6 to TRBJ2-5, with D perhaps TRBD2 (6 bases). Germline-derived CDR1 and CDR2 are SGHVS and FNYEAQ. This CDR3 is 13 amino acids long. V lost 5 bases and J lost 2, with 9 bases in between. CDR3 in amino acids: CASSPGRQETQYF. The CDR3, as DNA: TGTGCCAGCAGCCCCGGGAGACAAGAGACCCAGTACTTC.

This sequence joins TRBV7-6 and TRBJ2-1, with 7 bases matching TRBD1. This CDR3 spans 14 amino acids. Trimming cost V 1 base and J 10 bases; bases outside gene matches: 7. CDR1 and CDR2 (germline): SGHVS, FNYEAQ. CDR3 residues: CASSLEGAKGEQFF. The DNA of the CDR3 is TGTGCCAGCAGCTTAGAGGGGGCGAAGGGCGAGCAGTTCTTC.

This clone has a handful of counts. The chain employs TRBV28 and TRBJ1-4; D is unclear. Germline V CDR1 and CDR2: MDHEN, SYDVKM. The V gene lost 7 bases and the J gene lost 4 bases, with 4 bases spanning the gap. The CDR3 consists of 11 residues. CDR3 residues: CASISNEKLFF. The CDR3 DNA sequence: TGTGCCAGCATCAGTAATGAAAAACTGTTTTTT.

CDR3 bases: TGTGCCAGCAGTCGTACTAGCGGCCTTTACAACCCGAGCTCCTACAATGAGCAGTTCTTC. Its protein product is CASSRTSGLYNPSSYNEQFF. The V gene is TRBV27, the J gene TRBJ2-1; the match to TRBD2 covers 8 bases. Looked up from germline, CDR1 is MNHEY and CDR2 is SMNVEV (reference sequence). V trimming: 5 bases; J trimming: 0 bases; junction bases outside the gene matches: 18. The CDR3 has 20 residues.

This clone occurred once. This chain links TRBV5-1 with TRBJ2-5, with D perhaps TRBD2 (6 bases). Trimming cost V 4 bases and J 8 bases, with 12 bases left between them. This CDR3 has 12 amino acids. Germline lookup yields CDR1 SGHRS and CDR2 YFSETQ. DNA for the CDR3: TGCGCCAGCAGCCCGGAGGGGAATACCCAGTACTTC. It specifies CASSPEGNTQYF. Full variable domain (remainder filled in from reference TRBV5-1 and TRBJ2-5): KAGVTQTPRYLIKTRGQQVTLSCSPISGHRSVSWYQQTPGQGLQFLFEYFSETQRNKGNFPGRFSGRQFSNSRSEMNVSTLELGDSALYLCASSPEGNTQYFGPGTRLLVL.

In its sample, this clone was seen a few times. The chain has TRBV5-1 and TRBJ1-1, with 8 bases that match TRBD1. Germline loops: CDR1 SGHRS, CDR2 YFSETQ. Trimming cost V 4 bases and J 11 bases; bases outside gene matches: 10. CDR3 length equals 13 residues. CDR3 region: CASSLQGTGEAFF. The CDR3 bases are TGCGCCAGCAGCCTACAAGGGACAGGAGAGGCTTTCTTT.

Only a few counts were recorded for this clone. The chain is built from TRBV30 and TRBJ2-3; the D is unclear. Germline CDR1 reads GTSNPN; CDR2 reads SVGIG (reference sequence). This CDR3 is built from 15 residues. V dropped 0 bases and J dropped 1 base, with 11 bases sitting between them. The CDR3 DNA reads as TGTGCCTGGAGTGTAACGGTTCTCGGCACAGATACGCAGTATTTT. Translation gives CAWSVTVLGTDTQYF.

This clone appeared a single time. The chain uses TRBV10-3 and TRBJ1-1; 9 nucleotides align to TRBD1. Trimming cost V 3 bases and J 2 bases; bases outside gene matches: 7. The length of the CDR3 is 16 residues. CDR1 and CDR2 from the germline V gene are ENHRY and SYGVKD. CDR3 in amino acids: CAISEHRGPANTEAFF. The CDR3, as DNA: TGTGCCATCAGTGAACACAGGGGGCCGGCCAACACTGAAGCTTTCTTT.